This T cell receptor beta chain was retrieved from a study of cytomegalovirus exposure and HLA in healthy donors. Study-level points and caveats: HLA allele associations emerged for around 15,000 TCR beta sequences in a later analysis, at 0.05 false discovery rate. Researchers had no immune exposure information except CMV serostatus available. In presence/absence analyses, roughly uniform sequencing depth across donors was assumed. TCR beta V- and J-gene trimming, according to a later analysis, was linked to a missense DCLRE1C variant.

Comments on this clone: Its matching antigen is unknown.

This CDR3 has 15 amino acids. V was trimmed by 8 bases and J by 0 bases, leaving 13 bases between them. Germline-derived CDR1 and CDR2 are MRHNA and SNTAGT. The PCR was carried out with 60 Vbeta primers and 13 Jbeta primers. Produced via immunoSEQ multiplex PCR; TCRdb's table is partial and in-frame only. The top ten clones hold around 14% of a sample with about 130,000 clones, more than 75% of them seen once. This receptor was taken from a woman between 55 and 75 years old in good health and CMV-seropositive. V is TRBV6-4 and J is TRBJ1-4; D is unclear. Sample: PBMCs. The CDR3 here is CASPLMRPTNEKLFF. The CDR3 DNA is TGTGCCAGCCCTTTAATGAGGCCAACTAATGAAAAACTGTTTTTT.